This TCR beta chain was sequenced for a study of beta chain features in type 1 diabetes. Notes on the study in general: The naive, central memory and Treg TCRB repertoires showed an apparent similarity that was greater among patients than among healthy donors. Reads derived from cDNA could over-represent cells showing high TCR expression.

Sequenced material consisted of expressed TCRB transcripts (all of the isolated RNA was reverse transcribed). TCRdb keeps only in-frame clones here, not all; method: immunoSEQ multiplex PCR. The table has about 220,000 clones, roughly a tenth seen once. Details on this clone: Its cognate antigen is unknown.

Only one heparinised blood draw was taken per donor, and its volume averaged about 120 mL. Based on CD45RO/CCR7/CD25/CD127/CD95/CD27, CD4+ regulatory, stem cell-like memory, naive and central memory cells were sorted. Trimming took 5 bases from V and 5 from J; bases not matched to a gene: 2. The V gene's germline CDR1 is GTSNPN and CDR2 SVGIG (reference sequence). The CDR3 has 11 residues. This clonotype was obtained from a man aged 18 to 29 in good health. The specimen was central memory CD4+ T cells from blood. The chain employs TRBV30 and TRBJ2-5; TRBD2 matches at 7 bases. CDR3 amino acids: CAWGGGETQYF. CDR3 nucleotides: TGTGCCTGGGGGGGAGGGGAGACCCAGTACTTC.